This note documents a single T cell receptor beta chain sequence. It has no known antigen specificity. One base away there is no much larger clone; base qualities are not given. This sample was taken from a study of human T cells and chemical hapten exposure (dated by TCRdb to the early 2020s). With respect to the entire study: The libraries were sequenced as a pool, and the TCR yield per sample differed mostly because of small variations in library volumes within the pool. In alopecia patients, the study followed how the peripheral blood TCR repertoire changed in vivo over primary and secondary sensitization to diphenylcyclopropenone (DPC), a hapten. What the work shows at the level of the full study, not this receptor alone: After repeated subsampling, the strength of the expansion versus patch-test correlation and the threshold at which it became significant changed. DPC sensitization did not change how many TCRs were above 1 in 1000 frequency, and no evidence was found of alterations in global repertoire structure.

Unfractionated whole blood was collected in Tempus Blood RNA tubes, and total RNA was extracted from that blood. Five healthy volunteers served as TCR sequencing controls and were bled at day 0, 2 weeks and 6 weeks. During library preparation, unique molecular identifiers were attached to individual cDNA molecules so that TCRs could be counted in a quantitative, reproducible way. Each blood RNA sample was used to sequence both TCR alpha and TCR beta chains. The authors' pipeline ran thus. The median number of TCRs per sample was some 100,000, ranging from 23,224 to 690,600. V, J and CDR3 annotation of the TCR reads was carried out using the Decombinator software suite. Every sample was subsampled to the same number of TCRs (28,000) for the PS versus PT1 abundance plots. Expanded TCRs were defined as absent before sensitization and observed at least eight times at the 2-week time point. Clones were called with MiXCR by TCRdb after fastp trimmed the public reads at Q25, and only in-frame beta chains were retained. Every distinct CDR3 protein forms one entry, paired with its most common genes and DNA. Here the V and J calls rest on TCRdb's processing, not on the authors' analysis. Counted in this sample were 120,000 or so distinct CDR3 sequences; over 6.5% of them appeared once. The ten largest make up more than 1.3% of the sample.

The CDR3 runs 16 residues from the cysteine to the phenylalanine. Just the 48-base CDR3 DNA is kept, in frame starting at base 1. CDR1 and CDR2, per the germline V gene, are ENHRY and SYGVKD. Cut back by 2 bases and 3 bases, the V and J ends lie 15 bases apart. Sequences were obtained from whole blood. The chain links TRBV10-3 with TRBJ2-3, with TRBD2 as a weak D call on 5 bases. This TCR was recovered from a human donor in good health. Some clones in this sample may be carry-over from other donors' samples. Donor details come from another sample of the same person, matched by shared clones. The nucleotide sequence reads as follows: TGTGCCATCAGTGAGCCTGCGGGTGAGGGTACAGATACGCAGTATTTT. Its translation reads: CAISEPAGEGTDTQYF.